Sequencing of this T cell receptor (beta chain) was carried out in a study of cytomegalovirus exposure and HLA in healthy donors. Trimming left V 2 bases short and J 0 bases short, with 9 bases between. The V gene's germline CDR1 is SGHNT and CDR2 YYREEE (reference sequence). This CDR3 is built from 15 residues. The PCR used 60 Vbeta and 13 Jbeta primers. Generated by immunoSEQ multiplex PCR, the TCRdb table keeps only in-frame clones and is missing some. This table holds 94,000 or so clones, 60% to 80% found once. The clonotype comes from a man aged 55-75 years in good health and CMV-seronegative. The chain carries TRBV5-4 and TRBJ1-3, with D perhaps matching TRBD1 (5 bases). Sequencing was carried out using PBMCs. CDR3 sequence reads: CASSFWTPSGNTIYF. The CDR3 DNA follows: TGTGCCAGCAGCTTTTGGACACCCTCTGGAAACACCATATATTTT.